This TCR beta chain was sequenced in a study of shared clonotypes between healthy human individuals. Donors comprised healthy HIV-negative adults lacking recent acute infections or vaccinations. CDR3 length: 13 residues. The V gene lost 4 bases and the J gene lost 5 bases, with 9 bases spanning the gap. CDR1 is LNHDA and CDR2 is SQIVND in the germline V gene (reference sequence). Study-wide points: When compared with the clonotypes that were shared by all four sorted-subset donors, the non-shared clonotypes turned out to have lower generation probabilities.

Genomic DNA of every subset was divided equally among multiple immunoSEQ plates. For sorted subsets, 200 ng DNA per replicate equaled around 30,000 T cell genomes. The method was immunoSEQ multiplex PCR; TCRdb's version includes in-frame clones alone and lacks a portion of them. Altogether 550,000 to 800,000 clones are present, roughly 70% being singletons, with the ten largest covering over 1.5%. As concerns this clone: No antigen is known for it.

Specimen: memory CD4+ T cells sorted from blood. Subset noted: CD45RA-negative fraction. The rearrangement uses TRBV19 and TRBJ2-1; maybe TRBD2 (6 bases). The source of this sequence is a woman aged 25-40 years in good health. CDR3 coding DNA: TGTGCCAGTAGTACCCGGGGGAACAATGAGCAGTTCTTC. Translating it yields CASSTRGNNEQFF. The entire variable domain, with the rest obtained from reference TRBV19 and TRBJ2-1, is as follows: DGGITQSPKYLFRKEGQNVTLSCEQNLNHDAMYWYRQDPGQGLRLIYYSQIVNDFQKGDIAEGYSVSREKKESFPLTVTSAQKNPTAFYLCASSTRGNNEQFFGPGTRLTVL.